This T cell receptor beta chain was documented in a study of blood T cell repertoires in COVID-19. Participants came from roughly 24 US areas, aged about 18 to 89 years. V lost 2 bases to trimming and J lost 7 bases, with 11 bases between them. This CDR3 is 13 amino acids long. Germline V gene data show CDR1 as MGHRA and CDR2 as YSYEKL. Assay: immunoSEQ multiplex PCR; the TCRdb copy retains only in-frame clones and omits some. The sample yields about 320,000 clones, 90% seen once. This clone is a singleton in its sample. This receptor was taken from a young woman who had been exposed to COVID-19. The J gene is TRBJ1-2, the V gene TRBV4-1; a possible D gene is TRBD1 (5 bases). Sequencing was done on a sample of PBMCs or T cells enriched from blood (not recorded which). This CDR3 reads CASSQQGGGGYTF. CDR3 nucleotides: TGCGCCAGCAGCCAACAGGGCGGTGGTGGCTACACCTTC.